A selection of T cell receptor beta chains follows, all from one sample in a study of T cells after yellow fever vaccination. TCRdb processed the 5' RACE reads anew with MiXCR; each CDR3 protein has one entry. The sample lists just under 600,000 distinct CDR3 sequences, roughly 14% occurring once. Sequencing was performed on PBMCs, taken on the day of the yellow fever booster vaccination. These receptor sequences come from a man aged 25-40 years who received the YFV17D yellow fever vaccine. Each CDR3 is given with its conserved first and last residue. A D gene is named only where the DNA matches it firmly. Expanded clones get a size class; other rows say once, few or many, or leave the size out.

size: .
J: TRBJ2-7
V: TRBV6-2/TRBV6-3
D: .
CDR3: CASSLISSRTYEQYF
DNA: TGTGCCAGCAGTTTGATCAGCAGCCGAACCTACGAGCAGTACTTC

size: few
J: TRBJ1-1
V: TRBV5-1
D: .
CDR3: CASSLGGGPTEAFF
DNA: TGCGCCAGCAGCTTGGGCGGGGGACCCACTGAAGCTTTCTTT

size: few
J: TRBJ1-2
V: TRBV18
D: .
CDR3: CASSPRDASHGYTF
DNA: TGTGCCAGCTCACCGCGGGACGCTTCCCATGGCTACACCTTC

size: many
J: TRBJ2-2
V: TRBV18
D: .
CDR3: CASSQRDTGELFF
DNA: TGTGCCAGCTCACAAAGGGACACCGGGGAGCTGTTTTTT

size: few
J: TRBJ2-7
V: TRBV3-1
D: .
CDR3: CASSQVDAGEQYF
DNA: TGTGCCAGCAGCCAAGTCGATGCCGGCGAGCAGTACTTC

size: .
J: TRBJ1-1
V: TRBV12-3/TRBV12-4
D: .
CDR3: CASREPRNTEAFF
DNA: TGTGCCAGCAGGGAGCCCCGAAACACTGAAGCTTTCTTT

size: .
J: TRBJ2-1
V: TRBV12-3/TRBV12-4
D: TRBD2
CDR3: CASSSRGGTSGGTYNEQFF
DNA: TGTGCCAGCAGTTCCAGGGGAGGGACTAGTGGGGGGACCTACAATGAGCAGTTCTTC

size: .
J: TRBJ1-4
V: TRBV20-1
D: .
CDR3: CSARTSGEKLFF
DNA: TGCAGTGCTAGAACCTCCGGCGAAAAACTGTTTTTT

size: .
J: TRBJ2-1
V: TRBV5-4
D: TRBD1
CDR3: CASSIPGQNYNEQFF
DNA: TGTGCCAGCAGCATACCGGGACAGAACTACAATGAGCAGTTCTTC

size: few
J: TRBJ1-2
V: TRBV6-1
D: TRBD1
CDR3: CASSPQGVGYGYTF
DNA: TGTGCCAGCAGCCCACAGGGGGTAGGGTATGGCTACACCTTC

size: .
J: TRBJ2-3
V: TRBV20-1
D: .
CDR3: CRAGTENTDTQYF
DNA: TGCAGGGCCGGGACGGAGAATACAGATACGCAGTATTTT

size: few
J: TRBJ1-5
V: TRBV7-2
D: .
CDR3: CASSFSGLNQPQHF
DNA: TGTGCCAGCAGCTTTTCCGGGTTAAATCAGCCCCAGCATTTT

size: .
J: TRBJ1-1
V: TRBV7-8
D: .
CDR3: CASSHTGNTEAFF
DNA: TGTGCCAGCAGCCACACAGGGAACACTGAAGCTTTCTTT

size: .
J: TRBJ2-5
V: TRBV18
D: TRBD1
CDR3: CASSPGGTGAQVETQNF
DNA: TGTGCCAGCTCACCCGGAGGGACAGGGGCCCAAGTAGAGACCCAGAACTTC

size: .
J: TRBJ2-4
V: TRBV7-9
D: TRBD2
CDR3: CASSLTSAAKNIQYF
DNA: TGTGCCAGCAGCCTGACTAGCGCAGCCAAAAACATTCAGTACTTC

size: few
J: TRBJ1-1
V: TRBV6-5
D: .
CDR3: CASSQSGEAFF
DNA: TGTGCCAGCAGTCAGAGTGGTGAAGCTTTCTTT

size: many
J: TRBJ2-5
V: TRBV20-1
D: .
CDR3: CSASVASSIRKETQYF
DNA: TGCAGTGCTAGTGTAGCTAGCAGCATACGAAAAGAGACCCAGTACTTC

size: .
J: TRBJ2-1
V: TRBV19
D: .
CDR3: CASTPDRSSYNEQFF
DNA: TGTGCCAGTACTCCAGACAGGAGCTCCTACAATGAGCAGTTCTTC

size: .
J: TRBJ2-7
V: TRBV5-4
D: .
CDR3: CASSTPDLVEQYF
DNA: TGTGCCAGCAGCACTCCAGATTTGGTCGAGCAGTACTTC

size: few
J: TRBJ2-7
V: TRBV7-2
D: .
CDR3: CASSFNNPVQYF
DNA: TGTGCCAGCAGCTTTAACAATCCGGTGCAGTACTTC

size: few
J: TRBJ2-1
V: TRBV5-1
D: TRBD2
CDR3: CASSLGTSGSNFF
DNA: TGCGCCAGCAGCCTAGGGACTAGCGGGAGTAACTTCTTC

size: few
J: TRBJ2-1
V: TRBV5-1
D: .
CDR3: CASNGGGAELNEQFF
DNA: TGCGCCAGCAACGGCGGTGGAGCGGAGCTCAATGAGCAGTTCTTC

size: few
J: TRBJ2-1
V: TRBV7-2
D: TRBD2
CDR3: CASSLVRGLANEQFF
DNA: TGTGCCAGCAGCTTAGTCAGGGGACTAGCGAATGAGCAGTTCTTC

size: few
J: TRBJ1-5
V: TRBV20-1
D: .
CDR3: CSAPYADNQPQHF
DNA: TGCAGTGCTCCCTACGCGGACAATCAGCCCCAGCATTTT

size: .
J: TRBJ1-4
V: TRBV21-1
D: .
CDR3: CASSKAGRLVESGAEKLFF
DNA: TGTGCCAGCAGCAAAGCAGGTCGATTAGTAGAGTCAGGGGCTGAAAAACTGTTTTTT

size: .
J: TRBJ2-6
V: TRBV4-3
D: TRBD2
CDR3: CASSQDRASGASGANVLTF
DNA: TGCGCCAGCAGCCAAGATAGAGCTAGCGGAGCCTCTGGGGCCAACGTCCTGACTTTC

size: .
J: TRBJ2-5
V: TRBV20-1
D: TRBD2
CDR3: CCARTTTGLVQLETQYF
DNA: TGCTGTGCTAGAACTACGACGGGACTAGTCCAACTTGAGACCCAGTACTTC

size: few
J: TRBJ1-2
V: TRBV7-9
D: TRBD1
CDR3: CASSLDPGQGYPGYTF
DNA: TGTGCCAGCAGCTTAGACCCAGGACAGGGTTATCCTGGCTACACCTTC

size: .
J: TRBJ2-5
V: TRBV5-1
D: .
CDR3: CASSLRGFEETQYF
DNA: TGCGCCAGCAGCTTGAGGGGATTCGAAGAGACCCAGTACTTC

size: few
J: TRBJ2-5
V: TRBV18
D: TRBD1
CDR3: CASSPPTQGGIETQYF
DNA: TGTGCCAGCTCACCACCCACTCAAGGGGGCATAGAGACCCAGTACTTC

size: .
J: TRBJ2-1
V: TRBV3-1
D: TRBD2
CDR3: CACSPRSSGSSEQFF
DNA: TGTGCCTGCTCCCCCAGGAGTAGCGGGTCATCTGAGCAGTTCTTC

size: .
J: TRBJ2-7
V: TRBV7-3
D: .
CDR3: CASSLNPGMDEQYF
DNA: TGTGCCAGCAGCTTAAATCCAGGGATGGACGAGCAGTACTTC

size: .
J: TRBJ2-1
V: TRBV25-1
D: .
CDR3: CASSGFGQDNEQFF
DNA: TGTGCCAGCAGTGGGTTCGGGCAGGACAATGAGCAGTTCTTC

size: few
J: TRBJ2-3
V: TRBV12-3/TRBV12-4
D: TRBD2
CDR3: CASSLAGVGLGTQYF
DNA: TGTGCCAGCAGCCTAGCGGGAGTAGGTCTTGGTACGCAGTATTTT

size: .
J: TRBJ2-3
V: TRBV10-3
D: .
CDR3: CAVGGETGADTQYF
DNA: TGTGCCGTCGGCGGGGAGACGGGCGCAGATACGCAGTATTTT

size: few
J: TRBJ1-5
V: TRBV4-3
D: .
CDR3: CASSQGVVGQPQHF
DNA: TGCGCCAGCAGCCAAGGGGTTGTGGGACAGCCCCAGCATTTT

size: few
J: TRBJ2-7
V: TRBV7-8
D: .
CDR3: CASSPLTSSYEQYF
DNA: TGTGCCAGCAGCCCCTTAACCTCCTCCTACGAGCAGTACTTC

size: .
J: TRBJ2-5
V: TRBV7-2
D: TRBD2
CDR3: CASSPLSGRVQETQYF
DNA: TGTGCCAGCAGCCCTCTCTCCGGGAGGGTACAAGAGACCCAGTACTTC

size: few
J: TRBJ1-5
V: TRBV27
D: TRBD1
CDR3: CASSLLGTGGPYNQPQHF
DNA: TGTGCCAGCAGTTTATTAGGGACAGGGGGCCCTTACAATCAGCCCCAGCATTTT

size: few
J: TRBJ1-1
V: TRBV20-1
D: .
CDR3: CSARLSPLGTEAFF
DNA: TGCAGTGCTAGATTGTCTCCATTAGGGACTGAAGCTTTCTTT

size: .
J: TRBJ2-2
V: TRBV5-5
D: TRBD2
CDR3: CASSGRGEGTGELFF
DNA: TGTGCCAGCAGCGGTAGAGGGGAGGGCACCGGGGAGCTGTTTTTT

size: .
J: TRBJ2-5
V: TRBV5-5
D: .
CDR3: CASSSTALETQYF
DNA: TGTGCCAGCAGCTCCACAGCTCTAGAGACCCAGTACTTC

size: few
J: TRBJ1-1
V: TRBV27
D: .
CDR3: CASSSPGKNTEAFF
DNA: TGTGCCAGCAGTTCGCCGGGTAAGAACACTGAAGCTTTCTTT

size: few
J: TRBJ2-1
V: TRBV12-3/TRBV12-4
D: .
CDR3: CASRMGGRNEQFF
DNA: TGTGCCAGTAGAATGGGGGGTAGGAATGAGCAGTTCTTC

size: .
J: TRBJ2-2
V: TRBV12-1
D: .
CDR3: CASSFHRGEVAGLNTGELFF
DNA: TGTGCCAGCAGCTTTCATCGAGGGGAAGTAGCGGGACTGAACACCGGGGAGCTGTTTTTT

size: few
J: TRBJ1-6
V: TRBV20-1
D: .
CDR3: CSAPLTGPSDSPLHF
DNA: TGCAGTGCTCCCCTGACAGGCCCATCTGATTCACCCCTCCACTTT

size: .
J: TRBJ2-1
V: TRBV12-3/TRBV12-4
D: TRBD2
CDR3: CASSTSGGNEQFF
DNA: TGTGCCAGCAGCACTAGCGGGGGCAATGAGCAGTTCTTC

size: once
J: TRBJ1-5
V: TRBV6-2/TRBV6-3
D: .
CDR3: CASSYDGLGNQPQHF
DNA: TGTGCCAGCAGTTACGATGGATTAGGCAATCAGCCCCAGCATTTT

size: few
J: TRBJ2-5
V: TRBV18
D: .
CDR3: CATTGDTAGTQYF
DNA: TGTGCCACCACCGGTGACACCGCAGGGACCCAGTACTTC

size: .
J: TRBJ2-1
V: TRBV20-1
D: TRBD2
CDR3: CCARDGLREVSYEQFF
DNA: TGCTGTGCTAGAGATGGACTGCGGGAGGTCTCCTATGAGCAGTTCTTC

size: .
J: TRBJ1-1
V: TRBV4-2
D: TRBD1
CDR3: CASSPTGALNTEAFF
DNA: TGTGCCAGCAGCCCAACAGGGGCCCTGAACACTGAAGCTTTCTTT

size: few
J: TRBJ1-6
V: TRBV20-1
D: .
CDR3: CSAGTGSYNSPLHF
DNA: TGCAGTGCTGGTACAGGATCCTATAATTCACCCCTCCACTTT

size: .
J: TRBJ2-7
V: TRBV11-2
D: TRBD2
CDR3: CASNSGLASYELYF
DNA: TGTGCCAGCAACTCGGGACTAGCGTCCTACGAGCTGTACTTC

size: .
J: TRBJ2-1
V: TRBV24-1
D: .
CDR3: CATSDFNNGGQFF
DNA: TGTGCCACCAGTGATTTTAACAACGGGGGGCAGTTCTTC

size: few
J: TRBJ2-1
V: TRBV20-1
D: TRBD2
CDR3: CSARDQAGGIYNEQFF
DNA: TGCAGTGCTAGAGATCAAGCGGGAGGGATCTACAATGAGCAGTTCTTC